A selection of T cell receptor beta chains follows, all from one sample in a study of blood T cell repertoires in COVID-19. Sequencing used immunoSEQ multiplex PCR; TCRdb keeps in-frame clones, though not all of them. The repertoire holds about 130,000 clones, with about four fifths as singletons. The sequencing input was peripheral blood. These receptors were taken from a woman aged 70-85 years with COVID-19, enrolled during active disease. Each CDR3 is given with its conserved first and last residue. The D gene is left open where the match is weak. The size of a clone is reported for some rows only, either as once, few or many, or as a class for expanded clones.

D,V,size,J,CDR3,DNA
-,TRBV4-1,once,TRBJ1-2,CASSQDPQINYGYTF,TGCGCCAGCAGCCAAGACCCACAGATAAACTATGGCTACACCTTC
TRBD2,TRBV28,-,TRBJ2-1,CASTLGTSGGLYNEQFF,TGTGCCAGCACCTTGGGGACTAGCGGGGGTTTGTACAATGAGCAGTTCTTC
TRBD1,TRBV12-5,-,TRBJ2-3,CASGLVLGTGPDTQYF,TGTGCTAGTGGTTTGGTACTGGGGACAGGGCCAGATACGCAGTATTTT
TRBD2,TRBV18,-,TRBJ2-1,CASSPGEGEQFF,TGTGCCAGCTCACCGGGGGAGGGGGAGCAGTTCTTC
-,TRBV7-2,-,TRBJ1-1,CASSLGGDTEAFF,TGTGCCAGCAGCTTAGGCGGGGACACTGAAGCTTTCTTT
-,TRBV10-3,-,TRBJ1-1,CAIMRAGDTEAFF,TGTGCCATCATGAGGGCAGGGGACACTGAAGCTTTCTTT
-,TRBV6-5,few,TRBJ1-5,CASSYGGGQPQHF,TGTGCCAGCAGTTACGGAGGAGGTCAGCCCCAGCATTTT
-,TRBV19,-,TRBJ2-3,CASSSGVRATDTQYF,TGTGCCAGCAGCTCCGGTGTCAGGGCCACAGATACGCAGTATTTT
-,TRBV5-8,-,TRBJ1-3,CASSLSGHPSSGNTIYF,TGTGCCAGCAGCTTAAGTGGACATCCCTCCTCTGGAAACACCATATATTTT
TRBD2,TRBV7-3,few,TRBJ2-3,CASSRGGGGTDTQYF,TGTGCCAGCAGCCGCGGGGGTGGAGGCACAGATACGCAGTATTTT
TRBD1,TRBV19,few,TRBJ1-5,CASSTLGTGSNQPQHF,TGTGCCAGTAGTACACTCGGGACAGGGAGCAATCAGCCCCAGCATTTT
-,TRBV28,-,TRBJ1-6,CASSLPRGGQNSPLHF,TGTGCCAGCAGTTTACCCCGGGGAGGACAAAATTCACCCCTCCACTTT
-,TRBV19,-,TRBJ1-3,CASSIRPTVGDTIYF,TGTGCCAGTAGTATTCGTCCCACGGTGGGAGACACCATATATTTT
-,TRBV19,-,TRBJ2-1,CASSIDTGYNEQFF,TGTGCCAGTAGTATAGACACAGGGTACAATGAGCAGTTCTTC
TRBD2,TRBV6-6,-,TRBJ2-4,CASSPGGENIQYF,TGTGCCAGCAGTCCGGGAGGGGAAAACATTCAGTACTTC
-,TRBV6-1,-,TRBJ2-7,CASSEGPGSYEQYF,TGTGCCAGCAGTGAAGGGCCAGGTTCCTACGAGCAGTACTTC
-,TRBV27,-,TRBJ2-7,CASSYSQGYEQYF,TGTGCCAGCAGTTACTCCCAGGGGTACGAGCAGTACTTC
TRBD1,TRBV14,-,TRBJ1-1,CASSQGQGALSLTEAFF,TGTGCCAGCAGCCAAGGGCAGGGGGCGTTAAGTCTCACTGAAGCTTTCTTT
-,TRBV7-3,-,TRBJ1-1,CASGAGKDTEAFF,TGTGCCAGCGGGGCCGGCAAAGACACTGAAGCTTTCTTT
TRBD2,TRBV28,-,TRBJ2-1,CASRISGGKYNEQFF,TGTGCCAGCAGAATTAGCGGGGGGAAATACAATGAGCAGTTCTTC
-,TRBV7-2,-,TRBJ2-1,CASSLASLARNEQFF,TGTGCCAGCAGCTTAGCCTCGCTAGCTCGGAATGAGCAGTTCTTC
-,TRBV27,-,TRBJ2-7,CASSLYPGEQYF,TGTGCCAGCAGTTTGTATCCCGGCGAGCAGTACTTC
TRBD1,TRBV9,-,TRBJ2-3,CASSTRGQYTDTQYF,TGTGCCAGCAGCACCCGGGGACAGTACACAGATACGCAGTATTTT
-,TRBV2,-,TRBJ1-2,CASIMGGNYGYTF,TGTGCCAGCATTATGGGGGGGAACTATGGCTACACCTTC
-,TRBV7-9,-,TRBJ1-1,CASSRTGNTEAFF,TGTGCCAGCAGTCGAACAGGGAACACTGAAGCTTTCTTT
-,TRBV2,-,TRBJ2-7,CASSDSFAYEQYF,TGTGCCAGCTCCGACTCCTTTGCCTACGAGCAGTACTTC
-,TRBV28,-,TRBJ1-1,CASSWVGVAEAFF,TGTGCCAGCAGTTGGGTAGGGGTGGCTGAAGCTTTCTTT
-,TRBV6-5,-,TRBJ2-7,CASSYVGGQDYEQYF,TGTGCCAGCAGTTACGTGGGGGGGCAGGACTACGAGCAGTACTTC
-,TRBV2,-,TRBJ2-3,CASSAESTQYF,TGTGCCAGCAGTGCGGAGAGCACGCAGTATTTT
-,TRBV11-3,-,TRBJ2-1,CASSLEASWIHEQFF,TGTGCCAGCAGCTTAGAGGCTAGCTGGATCCATGAGCAGTTCTTC
TRBD1,TRBV7-2,-,TRBJ1-2,CASSSPQGYGYTF,TGTGCCAGCAGCTCTCCACAGGGGTATGGCTACACCTTC
TRBD2,TRBV5-1,once,TRBJ2-1,CASSNSGSSYNEQFF,TGCGCCAGCAGCAATAGCGGGAGTTCCTACAATGAGCAGTTCTTC
-,TRBV4-2,-,TRBJ2-5,CASSQGAMGSTTQYF,TGTGCCAGCAGCCAAGGGGCCATGGGTTCAACGACCCAGTACTTC
-,TRBV6-1,-,TRBJ1-6,CASSEAGAGVDSPLHF,TGTGCCAGCAGTGAAGCGGGGGCAGGGGTGGACTCACCCCTCCACTTT
-,TRBV5-7,-,TRBJ2-7,CASSPLEAGDYEQYF,TGTGCCAGCAGCCCCCTGGAAGCAGGGGACTACGAGCAGTACTTC
TRBD2,TRBV7-2,-,TRBJ2-7,CASTPVGGAYEQYF,TGTGCCAGCACCCCGGTGGGGGGGGCCTACGAGCAGTACTTC
-,TRBV5-1,few,TRBJ1-1,CASSLRVGTEAFF,TGCGCCAGCAGCCTCAGGGTCGGCACTGAAGCTTTCTTT
-,TRBV18,-,TRBJ1-6,CATSWDSNGSPLHF,TGTGCCACCTCATGGGACTCCAACGGGTCACCCCTCCACTTT
-,TRBV30,-,TRBJ1-2,CAWSGGHLYGYTF,TGTGCCTGGAGTGGCGGACACCTATATGGCTACACCTTC
-,TRBV20-1,-,TRBJ2-5,CSAREGETQYF,TGCAGTGCTAGGGAGGGAGAGACCCAGTACTTC
TRBD1,TRBV5-1,once,TRBJ2-7,CASSWGAGTGYEEQYF,TGCGCCAGCAGCTGGGGTGCCGGGACAGGTTATGAGGAGCAGTACTTC
TRBD1,TRBV3-1/TRBV3-2,few,TRBJ1-6,CASSLRGDRSPLHF,TGTGCCAGCAGCCTCCGAGGGGACAGGTCACCCCTCCACTTT
TRBD1,TRBV30,-,TRBJ2-5,CAWSGDRAGETQYF,TGTGCCTGGAGTGGGGACAGGGCTGGGGAGACCCAGTACTTC
TRBD2,TRBV9,-,TRBJ2-3,CASSVASGGVTDTQYF,TGTGCCAGCAGCGTAGCTAGCGGGGGAGTCACAGATACGCAGTATTTT
-,TRBV18,-,TRBJ2-7,CASSPQGGGNEQYF,TGTGCCAGCTCACCACAGGGTGGGGGGAACGAGCAGTACTTC
TRBD1,TRBV12-3/TRBV12-4,-,TRBJ1-5,CASRKTGGQPQHF,TGTGCCAGCAGGAAGACAGGGGGACAGCCCCAGCATTTT
-,TRBV6-5,-,TRBJ2-5,CASSYSLAKKAQYF,TGTGCCAGCAGTTACAGCCTAGCGAAGAAGGCCCAGTACTTC
TRBD2,TRBV4-2,few,TRBJ2-5,CASSPNGGATGETQYF,TGTGCCAGCAGCCCAAACGGGGGGGCCACTGGAGAGACCCAGTACTTC
-,TRBV6-2/TRBV6-3,-,TRBJ2-7,CASTPRGFISREQYF,TGTGCCAGCACCCCCCGAGGGTTCATTTCGCGCGAGCAGTACTTC
-,TRBV19,-,TRBJ2-2,CASSIQGKGTGELFF,TGTGCCAGTAGTATCCAGGGGAAGGGCACCGGGGAGCTGTTTTTT
TRBD1,TRBV10-2,-,TRBJ2-5,CASSEEGYRGYHF,TGCGCCAGCAGTGAGGAGGGATACAGGGGCTACCACTTC
TRBD2,TRBV5-1,-,TRBJ2-1,CASSSKGAGGYNEQFF,TGCGCCAGCAGCTCCAAGGGAGCGGGGGGGTACAATGAGCAGTTCTTC
TRBD1,TRBV5-1,once,TRBJ1-5,CASSWGTGINQPQHF,TGCGCCAGCAGCTGGGGGACAGGCATTAATCAGCCCCAGCATTTT
TRBD1,TRBV28,-,TRBJ1-2,CASSPGTGRGYTF,TGTGCCAGCAGTCCTGGGACAGGGCGAGGCTACACCTTC
TRBD2,TRBV12-3/TRBV12-4,few,TRBJ2-1,CASSMTSGLEQFF,TGTGCCAGCAGTATGACTAGCGGGTTGGAGCAGTTCTTC
TRBD1,TRBV19,-,TRBJ2-1,CASSQMGDRGGYNEQFF,TGTGCCAGTAGCCAAATGGGGGACAGGGGAGGATACAATGAGCAGTTCTTC
-,TRBV3-1/TRBV3-2,-,TRBJ1-1,CASSQGVGSREGNTEAFF,TGTGCCAGCAGCCAAGGGGTCGGGAGCCGGGAGGGGAACACTGAAGCTTTCTTT